A single sample gave rise to the 26 T cell receptor beta chains below, sequenced in a study of OX40 agonist ivuxolimab in advanced cancers. The assay was immunoSEQ multiplex PCR, and TCRdb's table has in-frame clones only and misses some. This table has approximately 68,000 clones, 80% to 90% appearing once. Sequences were derived from CD4+ or CD8+ T cells sorted from blood, sampled in a trial of the OX40 agonist ivuxolimab. The receptor set was obtained from an adult with an advanced solid tumor such as melanoma, head and neck, liver or kidney cancer.

This clone was seen more than once but under ten times. The rearrangement joins TRBV27 to TRBJ1-2; D is unresolved. Germline CDR1 and CDR2: MNHEY and SMNVEV (reference sequence). The CDR3 has 13 amino acids. Trimming took 6 bases from V and 2 from J, leaving 10 bases between them. The CDR3 protein is CASRETRNYGYTF. CDR3 sequence (DNA): TGTGCCAGCAGGGAAACTCGGAACTATGGCTACACCTTC.

The V call is TRBV2, the J call TRBJ2-3; D is unresolved. CDR3 length: 12 amino acids. CDR1 and CDR2 (germline): SNHLY, FYNNEI. V was shortened by 6 bases and J by 4 bases, with 8 bases between the two germline ends. The DNA of the CDR3 is TGTGCCAGCAGGCCTTCCCCAGATACGCAGTATTTT. This encodes CASRPSPDTQYF.

This clone showed up just once. This sequence joins TRBV27 and TRBJ2-3; tentatively, D is TRBD1 (6 bases). This CDR3 contains 16 residues. Trimming left V 2 bases short and J 8 bases short, with 20 bases between. Germline-derived CDR1 and CDR2 are MNHEY and SMNVEV (reference sequence). This CDR3 reads CASSLISLGDKGTQYF. The CDR3 DNA follows: TGTGCCAGCAGTTTAATCTCATTAGGGGACAAGGGTACGCAGTATTTT.

CDR3 nucleotides: TGCAGCGTTGAGAACGGACCAGGGGGGACCCAGTACTTC. Protein sequence: CSVENGPGGTQYF. The rearrangement uses TRBV29-1 and TRBJ2-5, with 7 bases matching TRBD1. Germline CDR1 and CDR2: SQVTM and ANQGSEA. V lost 3 bases and J lost 7; bases outside the gene matches: 8. The CDR3 has 13 amino acids.

This chain joins TRBV2 and TRBJ2-5; TRBD1 aligns across 12 bases. In germline, CDR1 is SNHLY, CDR2 FYNNEI. V shed 5 bases, J shed 5 bases, and the junction held 9 bases outside the gene matches. This CDR3 has 16 amino acids. The CDR3 sequence: CASSSGTGGGFETQYF. CDR3 bases: TGTGCCAGCAGTTCCGGGACAGGGGGCGGATTTGAGACCCAGTACTTC.

The chain has TRBV14 and TRBJ1-1, with D uncertain. The CDR3 is made up of 13 amino acids. V lost 4 bases to trimming and J lost 11 bases, with 17 bases between them. Looked up from germline, CDR1 is SGHDN and CDR2 is FVKESK. The CDR3 loop reads CASSPSGKARAFF. The CDR3 nucleotides read TGTGCCAGCAGCCCCTCCGGGAAGGCCCGGGCTTTCTTT.

V and J are TRBV7-2 and TRBJ2-7, with D possibly called TRBD1 or TRBD2 (5 bases each). The germline V gene encodes CDR1 SGHTA and CDR2 FQGNSA. Between the trimmed V and J ends, which lost 4 bases and 0 bases, there was a span of 13 bases. This CDR3 region has 15 residues. The CDR3 bases are TGTGCCAGCAGCTCGAGGGGCGTTCCCTCCTACGAGCAGTACTTC. Residues: CASSSRGVPSYEQYF.

This clone was detected once. The chain couples TRBV19 to TRBJ1-6, with a weak D call TRBD1 (5 bases). Germline CDR1 and CDR2: LNHDA and SQIVND (reference sequence). The CDR3 length is 13 residues. V was clipped by 5 bases and J by 7 bases, with 9 bases between them. CDR3 sequence reads: CASSARDNSPLHF. CDR3 nucleotide sequence: TGTGCCAGTAGTGCCCGGGACAATTCACCCCTCCACTTT. Together with reference TRBV19 and TRBJ1-6, the CDR3 gives the full variable domain: DGGITQSPKYLFRKEGQNVTLSCEQNLNHDAMYWYRQDPGQGLRLIYYSQIVNDFQKGDIAEGYSVSREKKESFPLTVTSAQKNPTAFYLCASSARDNSPLHFGNGTRLTVT.

The rearrangement joins TRBV19 to TRBJ1-5; D is unclear. Trimming removed 0 bases from V and 4 bases from J, with 13 bases in between. The CDR3 extends over 16 amino acids. Per germline, CDR1 LNHDA and CDR2 SQIVND (reference sequence). The CDR3, as DNA: TGTGCCAGTAGTATAGAAGGACTCGTGCCAAATCAGCCCCAGCATTTT. This sequence encodes CASSIEGLVPNQPQHF.

The chain couples TRBV6-5 to TRBJ2-5; TRBD2 matches 7 bases. Germline CDR1 and CDR2: MNHEY and SVGAGI. With 2 bases clipped from V and 11 bases from J, the junction kept 5 bases outside the gene matches. CDR3 length equals 12 residues. The CDR3 DNA follows: TGTGCCAGCAGTTACACGGGGCGGGAGCAGTACTTC. This gives the protein CASSYTGREQYF.

This chain links TRBV11-2 with TRBJ2-5, with 7 bases aligning to TRBD1. V trimming: 0 bases; J trimming: 4 bases; junction bases outside the gene matches: 11. The CDR3 length is 17 residues. CDR1 is SGHAT, CDR2 FQNNGV, per germline. The CDR3 region is CASSLDGARGSGETQYF. The DNA for the CDR3 is TGTGCCAGCAGCTTAGATGGGGCCAGGGGGTCGGGAGAGACCCAGTACTTC.

The chain has TRBV4-3 and TRBJ2-1; D is uncertain. From germline, CDR1 is LGHNA and CDR2 YSLEER. CDR3 length: 12 residues. The germline V and J ends were trimmed by 3 bases and 5 bases, with 5 bases remaining between them. CDR3 nucleotide sequence: TGCGCCAGCAGCCAGATTAACAATGAGCAGTTCTTC. Protein: CASSQINNEQFF.

The chain joins TRBV7-2 to TRBJ2-7; possible D gene TRBD2, 5 bases. The CDR3 runs 14 residues. V was clipped by 5 bases and J by 7 bases, with 18 bases between them. Germline V lookup: CDR1 SGHTA, CDR2 FQGNSA. The CDR3 DNA reads TGTGCCAGCAGCCTGGGGAGAAGCTTCAAGGAGCAGTACTTC. Translating gives CASSLGRSFKEQYF. The full variable domain, completed using reference TRBV7-2 and TRBJ2-7, is GAGVSQSPSNKVTEKGKDVELRCDPISGHTALYWYRQSLGQGLEFLIYFQGNSAPDKSGLPSDRFSAERTGGSVSTLTIQRTQQEDSAVYLCASSLGRSFKEQYFGPGTRLTVT.

The count of this clone is one. The chain joins TRBV7-2 to TRBJ2-5; TRBD2 is a possible D gene (6 bases). This CDR3 is 16 amino acids long. CDR1 is SGHTA and CDR2 is FQGNSA in the germline V gene. V lost 3 bases and J 4 bases, leaving 18 bases between the germline ends. CDR3 loop: CASSLGWGGRGETQYF. CDR3 coding DNA: TGTGCCAGCAGCTTGGGCTGGGGAGGTCGCGGAGAGACCCAGTACTTC.

As DNA, the CDR3 is TGTGCCAGCAGTGAAGTTAGCGGGTTACTAAACTATGGCTACACCTTC. Translated, it gives CASSEVSGLLNYGYTF. J is TRBJ1-2 and V is TRBV6-1; the D is unclear. CDR3 length equals 16 residues. Trimming stripped 1 base from V and 2 bases from J, with 14 bases between. Looked up from germline, CDR1 is MNHNS and CDR2 is SASEGT.

The V and J genes are TRBV7-7 and TRBJ2-5; D gene uncertain. Trimming removed 7 bases from V and 2 bases from J, with 14 bases in between. CDR1 SSHAT and CDR2 FNYEAQ come from the germline V gene (reference sequence). The CDR3 contains 14 residues. The CDR3 spells CASTTPSTQETQYF. The CDR3 DNA sequence: TGTGCCAGCACCACCCCCTCCACACAAGAGACCCAGTACTTC.

The chain joins TRBV27 to TRBJ2-5; 9 bases align to TRBD1. J was trimmed by 5 bases and V by 0 bases; bases with no gene match: 7. This CDR3 comprises 16 residues. Germline values: CDR1 MNHEY, CDR2 SMNVEV (reference sequence). The DNA of the CDR3 is TGTGCCAGCAGTTTATCGATGGGGACAGGGCGGGAGACCCAGTACTTC. This codes for CASSLSMGTGRETQYF.

This rearrangement joins TRBV10-2 to TRBJ1-1, with TRBD1 matching over 7 bases. The CDR3 has 17 amino acids. Germline lookup yields CDR1 WSHSY and CDR2 SAAADI. V gave up 1 base and J gave up 1 base; unmatched junction bases: 9. CDR3 sequence reads: CASSEFRQGITNTEAFF. CDR3 in DNA: TGCGCCAGCAGTGAGTTTAGACAGGGAATAACGAACACTGAAGCTTTCTTT.

The chain carries TRBV6-4 and TRBJ2-3; D gene uncertain. Germline V lookup: CDR1 MRHNA, CDR2 SNTAGT. V lost 2 bases, J lost 0 bases, and 3 bases lay in between. CDR3 length: 13 residues. CDR3 amino acids: CASSDGSTDTQYF. For the CDR3, the DNA is TGTGCCAGCAGTGACGGGAGCACAGATACGCAGTATTTT.

This chain connects TRBV9 to TRBJ2-6; TRBD1 matches 9 bases. The CDR3 is made up of 17 amino acids. V shed 4 bases and J 3 bases; nucleotides not matched to a gene: 8. Germline lookup yields CDR1 SGDLS and CDR2 YYNGEE. The CDR3 reads CASSTQGAVFGANVLTF. The CDR3 DNA sequence: TGTGCCAGCAGCACACAGGGGGCGGTCTTTGGGGCCAACGTCCTGACTTTC.

The table lists this clone with a count of one. J is TRBJ2-5 and V is TRBV2; TRBD1 is a possible D gene (6 bases). CDR3 length: 14 residues. CDR1 and CDR2 from the germline V gene are SNHLY and FYNNEI. Trimming stripped 5 bases from V and 2 bases from J, with 12 bases between. CDR3 region: CASSTDRFQETQYF. CDR3 nucleotide sequence: TGTGCCAGCAGTACCGACAGGTTTCAAGAGACCCAGTACTTC. Together with reference TRBV2 and TRBJ2-5, the CDR3 gives the full variable domain: EPEVTQTPSHQVTQMGQEVILRCVPISNHLYFYWYRQILGQKVEFLVSFYNNEISEKSEIFDDQFSVERPDGSNFTLKIRSTKLEDSAMYFCASSTDRFQETQYFGPGTRLLVL.

CDR3 in amino acids: CASCMDYNEQFF. CDR3 DNA: TGTGCCAGCTGTATGGACTACAATGAGCAGTTCTTC. This sequence joins TRBV6-1 and TRBJ2-1, with D unclear. The germline V gene has CDR1 MNHNS and CDR2 SASEGT. Trimming took off 8 bases at V and 3 bases at J, with 8 bases between the two ends. The CDR3 totals 12 residues.

This rearrangement joins TRBV12-5 to TRBJ1-1; 7 bases align to TRBD1. The CDR3 is 13 residues long. Trimming took 6 bases from V and 8 from J; bases not matched to a gene: 9. Germline assignment: CDR1 LGHNT and CDR2 FRNRAP. CDR3 protein: CASGNGTVLEAFF. As DNA, the CDR3 is TGTGCTAGTGGAAATGGGACAGTACTAGAAGCTTTCTTT. The full variable domain, completed using reference TRBV12-5 and TRBJ1-1, is DARVTQTPRHKVTEMGQEVTMRCQPILGHNTVFWYRQTMMQGLELLAYFRNRAPLDDSGMPKDRFSAEMPDATLATLKIQPSEPRDSAVYFCASGNGTVLEAFFGQGTRLTVV.

The chain has TRBV7-2 and TRBJ2-4; possible D gene TRBD2, 6 bases. CDR3 length equals 16 residues. V shed 4 bases and J shed 1 base, with 14 bases lying between them. The germline V gene encodes CDR1 SGHTA and CDR2 FQGNSA. CDR3: CASSSEVGGAKNIQYF. The CDR3 nucleotides are TGTGCCAGCAGCTCAGAGGTCGGGGGTGCCAAAAACATTCAGTACTTC. The whole variable domain, remainder taken from reference TRBV7-2 and TRBJ2-4, is GAGVSQSPSNKVTEKGKDVELRCDPISGHTALYWYRQSLGQGLEFLIYFQGNSAPDKSGLPSDRFSAERTGGSVSTLTIQRTQQEDSAVYLCASSSEVGGAKNIQYFGAGTRLSVL.

This chain links TRBV30 with TRBJ2-5; the D is unclear. Germline V gene data show CDR1 as GTSNPN and CDR2 as SVGIG (reference sequence). The V gene lost 2 bases and the J gene lost 5 bases, with 3 bases spanning the gap. CDR3 length: 10 amino acids. The CDR3 spells CAWSQETQYF. CDR3 in DNA: TGTGCCTGGAGTCAGGAGACCCAGTACTTC.

This clone appeared a few times. The CDR3 loop reads CASSLQGHEQYF. The CDR3 region has the DNA TGTGCCAGCAGCTTACAGGGCCACGAGCAGTACTTC. The chain carries TRBV11-3 and TRBJ2-7, with a possible D match to TRBD1 (5 bases). CDR1 and CDR2 from the germline V gene are SGHNT and YENEEA. The CDR3 length is 12 residues. The V end was cut by 2 bases, the J end by 5 bases, with 7 bases between.